This paragraph reports one T cell receptor beta chain. Its antigen is as yet unknown. This record comes from a study of cytomegalovirus exposure and HLA in healthy donors. It was with 60 Vbeta and 13 Jbeta primers that the PCR ran. Sequenced by immunoSEQ multiplex PCR; TCRdb stores in-frame clones only, minus some. The sample lists 150,000 to 200,000 clones; about 70% were seen once. Study results and caveats: Information on immune exposure was restricted to one variable (CMV serostatus). In a later analysis, V- and J-gene trimming of beta chains associated with a DCLRE1C missense variant, replicated independently.

The TCR was taken from a woman aged 18-30 years in good health and CMV-seropositive. Sequencing was performed on PBMCs.

This CDR3 reads CAWSVLETQYF. CDR3 in DNA: TGTGCCTGGAGTGTACTAGAGACCCAGTACTTC. V usage is TRBV30 and J usage is TRBJ2-5; D unresolved. Germline V CDR1 and CDR2: GTSNPN, SVGIG (reference sequence). The CDR3 is 11 residues long. V dropped 0 bases and J dropped 4 bases, with 3 bases sitting between them.